This is a list of T cell receptor beta chains from one sample in a study of cytomegalovirus exposure and HLA in healthy donors. This table comes from immunoSEQ multiplex PCR, and its TCRdb copy is limited to in-frame clones, with some not included. The sample has approximately 160,000 clones, approximately 96% seen once; the top ten hold 0.89%. The source material was PBMCs. These receptors were collected from a woman between 18 and 29 years old in good health and CMV-seronegative. Both conserved end residues are part of each CDR3. A D gene is named only where the DNA matches it firmly. A clone size is listed for some rows: how often the clone was seen (once, few, many), or a class if it is expanded.

abundance | j_gene | len | v_gene | d_gene | CDR3aa | CDR3nt
. | TRBJ1-6 | 14 | TRBV18 | TRBD1 | CASSDREAGSPLHF | TGTGCCAGCTCAGACAGGGAAGCTGGTTCACCCCTCCACTTT
. | TRBJ1-3 | 12 | TRBV29-1 | . | CSVESDGNTIYF | TGCAGCGTTGAGAGTGACGGGAACACCATATATTTT
. | TRBJ1-1 | 14 | TRBV9 | . | CASSVDRVDTEAFF | TGTGCCAGCAGCGTAGACAGGGTGGACACTGAAGCTTTCTTT
. | TRBJ1-2 | 12 | TRBV2 | . | CAMDSGGYGYTF | TGTGCCATGGACAGCGGGGGCTATGGCTACACCTTC
. | TRBJ2-7 | 13 | TRBV4-3 | . | CASSQDRYYEQYF | TGCGCCAGCAGCCAAGACAGGTACTACGAGCAGTACTTC
few | TRBJ1-6 | 12 | TRBV6-1 | TRBD1 | CATTGRNSPLHF | TGTGCCACGACAGGGAGGAATTCACCCCTCCACTTT
once | TRBJ1-1 | 13 | TRBV6-1 | TRBD1 | CALRGRFSAEAFF | TGTGCCCTCAGGGGGCGCTTTTCTGCTGAAGCTTTCTTT
. | TRBJ2-7 | 15 | TRBV11-2 | . | CASSLGVGEDYEQYF | TGTGCCAGCAGCTTAGGTGTAGGGGAGGACTACGAGCAGTACTTC
. | TRBJ1-6 | 16 | TRBV6-1 | TRBD1 | CASSGGGTGLLSPLHF | TGTGCCAGCAGTGGGGGGGGGACAGGGCTTTTGTCACCCCTCCACTTT
. | TRBJ2-1 | 14 | TRBV18 | TRBD1 | CASSPGQGANEQFF | TGTGCCAGCTCACCAGGACAGGGGGCGAATGAGCAGTTCTTC
. | TRBJ2-5 | 13 | TRBV14 | . | CASSQGLVETQYF | TGTGCCAGCAGCCAAGGGCTAGTGGAGACCCAGTACTTC
. | TRBJ2-1 | 15 | TRBV4-2 | TRBD1 | CASSPTGADYNEQFF | TGTGCCAGCAGCCCGACAGGGGCGGACTACAATGAGCAGTTCTTC
. | TRBJ2-3 | 13 | TRBV7-2 | . | CASSLWGQDTQYF | TGTGCCAGCAGCTTATGGGGCCAAGATACGCAGTATTTT
. | TRBJ1-1 | 14 | TRBV5-1 | TRBD1 | CASSLGTGRTEAFF | TGCGCCAGCAGCTTGGGGACAGGGAGGACTGAAGCTTTCTTT
. | TRBJ2-3 | 14 | TRBV9 | TRBD2 | CASRRGLGPDTQYF | TGTGCCAGCAGGAGGGGACTAGGCCCAGATACGCAGTATTTT
. | TRBJ2-1 | 15 | TRBV11-2 | TRBD1 | CASSFSGTVTNEQFF | TGTGCCAGCAGCTTTTCCGGGACAGTAACTAATGAGCAGTTCTTC
. | TRBJ1-2 | 10 | TRBV29-1 | . | CSVAGDGYTF | TGCAGCGTTGCAGGGGATGGCTACACCTTC
once | TRBJ2-5 | 13 | TRBV30 | TRBD2 | CAGGGGTKETQYF | TGTGCCGGGGGTGGGGGGACTAAAGAGACCCAGTACTTC
. | TRBJ2-5 | 13 | TRBV7-3 | TRBD2 | CASSSGLAGTQYF | TGTGCCAGCAGCTCCGGACTAGCCGGGACCCAGTACTTC
. | TRBJ2-3 | 13 | TRBV5-1 | . | CASSLAGSDTQYF | TGCGCCAGCAGCTTGGCAGGGTCAGATACGCAGTATTTT
. | TRBJ2-3 | 16 | TRBV15 | TRBD2 | CATSRVSGTSTDTQYF | TGTGCCACCAGCAGAGTAAGCGGGACTAGCACAGATACGCAGTATTTT
. | TRBJ1-5 | 16 | TRBV5-4 | . | CASSLWGERGNQPQHF | TGTGCCAGCAGCTTGTGGGGGGAGAGGGGCAATCAGCCCCAGCATTTT
. | TRBJ2-1 | 16 | TRBV5-6 | TRBD2 | CASSSGLAGGRNEQFF | TGTGCCAGCAGCTCTGGACTAGCGGGGGGGAGGAATGAGCAGTTCTTC
. | TRBJ1-1 | 11 | TRBV7-9 | . | CASSFSAEAFF | TGTGCCAGCAGCTTCAGTGCTGAAGCTTTCTTT
. | TRBJ2-2 | 16 | TRBV11-2 | TRBD2 | CASSEIAGGLTGELFF | TGTGCCAGCAGCGAGATAGCGGGGGGACTCACCGGGGAGCTGTTTTTT
. | TRBJ2-1 | 18 | TRBV21-1 | . | CASSNPRRGGSSYNEQFF | TGTGCCAGCAGCAACCCCCGCCGGGGGGGGAGCTCCTACAATGAGCAGTTCTTC
. | TRBJ1-5 | 13 | TRBV19 | . | CASTDSLGQPQHF | TGTGCCAGTACCGACAGTCTTGGTCAGCCCCAGCATTTT
. | TRBJ2-1 | 14 | TRBV5-4 | TRBD1 | CASRPGQGTGEQFF | TGTGCCAGCAGGCCGGGACAGGGGACCGGTGAGCAGTTCTTC
. | TRBJ2-5 | 15 | TRBV5-1 | TRBD2 | CASSVGLAAQETQYF | TGCGCCAGCAGCGTGGGACTAGCGGCCCAAGAGACCCAGTACTTC
. | TRBJ1-2 | 15 | TRBV19 | . | CASSIKGQRHYGYTF | TGTGCCAGTAGTATAAAAGGACAGCGACACTATGGCTACACCTTC
. | TRBJ2-7 | 14 | TRBV15 | . | CATSRGDRTYEQYF | TGTGCCACCAGCCGCGGGGACAGAACCTACGAGCAGTACTTC
. | TRBJ1-5 | 14 | TRBV6-5 | . | CASSIRGQDQPQHF | TGTGCCAGCAGTATCCGCGGACAAGATCAGCCCCAGCATTTT
. | TRBJ1-1 | 12 | TRBV2 | . | CASYRVNTEAFF | TGTGCCAGCTACAGGGTGAACACTGAAGCTTTCTTT
. | TRBJ1-2 | 10 | TRBV6-6 | . | CATAQGGYTF | TGTGCCACCGCTCAGGGTGGCTACACCTTC
. | TRBJ1-6 | 15 | TRBV7-9 | . | CATRPVRDGNSPLHF | TGTGCCACCCGGCCAGTCAGGGATGGGAATTCACCCCTCCACTTT
. | TRBJ1-5 | 13 | TRBV7-6 | . | CASSLALNQPQHF | TGTGCCAGCAGCTTAGCGCTAAATCAGCCCCAGCATTTT
. | TRBJ2-5 | 15 | TRBV5-4 | TRBD2 | CASSLGLAGEETQYF | TGTGCCAGCAGCTTGGGACTAGCGGGGGAAGAGACCCAGTACTTC
. | TRBJ2-7 | 12 | TRBV29-1 | . | CSAELFNYEQYF | TGCAGCGCCGAACTATTTAACTACGAGCAGTACTTC
. | TRBJ1-2 | 14 | TRBV5-1 | TRBD1 | CASSQGQGLVGYTF | TGCGCCAGCAGCCAGGGACAGGGTCTCGTCGGCTACACCTTC
. | TRBJ2-3 | 16 | TRBV5-1 | TRBD2 | CASSPSRTSGEDTQYF | TGCGCCAGCAGCCCTTCTCGTACTAGCGGGGAAGATACGCAGTATTTT
. | TRBJ2-1 | 11 | TRBV27 | . | CASSFRNEQFF | TGTGCCAGCAGTTTCCGTAATGAGCAGTTCTTC
. | TRBJ1-2 | 13 | TRBV27 | . | CASSLGGGDGYTF | TGTGCCAGCAGTTTGGGTGGAGGGGATGGCTACACCTTC
. | TRBJ2-3 | 15 | TRBV9 | TRBD2 | CASSVGGGGTDTQYF | TGTGCCAGCAGCGTAGGGGGGGGTGGCACAGATACGCAGTATTTT
. | TRBJ2-7 | 13 | TRBV7-8 | . | CASSPGGQYEQYF | TGTGCCAGCAGCCCCGGGGGGCAGTACGAGCAGTACTTC
. | TRBJ2-5 | 16 | TRBV6-5 | TRBD1 | CASSYSDRGAGETQYF | TGTGCCAGCAGTTACTCCGACAGGGGAGCGGGAGAGACCCAGTACTTC
once | TRBJ2-5 | 15 | TRBV9 | . | CASSVGDQVVETQYF | TGTGCCAGCAGCGTAGGAGATCAGGTGGTAGAGACCCAGTACTTC
. | TRBJ1-2 | 14 | TRBV9 | TRBD1 | CASSVGQGNYGYTF | TGTGCCAGCAGCGTGGGACAGGGGAACTATGGCTACACCTTC
. | TRBJ1-2 | 13 | TRBV29-1 | . | CSVTTDSNYGYTF | TGCAGCGTGACTACAGATTCTAACTATGGCTACACCTTC
. | TRBJ2-7 | 15 | TRBV4-3 | TRBD2 | CASSQRLAGGYEQYF | TGCGCCAGCAGCCAAAGACTAGCGGGAGGCTACGAGCAGTACTTC
. | TRBJ1-2 | 13 | TRBV7-9 | . | CASSLISGVGYTF | TGTGCCAGCAGCTTAATTTCAGGGGTCGGCTACACCTTC
. | TRBJ2-3 | 14 | TRBV19 | TRBD2 | CASSIAGVRDTQYF | TGTGCCAGTAGTATTGCGGGGGTTCGGGATACGCAGTATTTT
. | TRBJ2-1 | 16 | TRBV15 | TRBD1 | CATSRDKTGGFNEQFF | TGTGCCACCAGCAGAGATAAGACAGGGGGCTTTAATGAGCAGTTCTTC
. | TRBJ1-5 | 13 | TRBV19 | . | CASQRRLNQPQHF | TGTGCCAGTCAGAGGAGGCTCAATCAGCCCCAGCATTTT
. | TRBJ2-7 | 15 | TRBV5-1 | . | CASSLEDGGAYEQYF | TGCGCCAGCAGCTTGGAGGATGGGGGGGCGTACGAGCAGTACTTC
once | TRBJ1-5 | 18 | TRBV7-8 | TRBD1 | CASRPLAGQGLSNQPQHF | TGTGCCAGCAGACCGTTAGCCGGACAGGGGCTTAGCAATCAGCCCCAGCATTTT